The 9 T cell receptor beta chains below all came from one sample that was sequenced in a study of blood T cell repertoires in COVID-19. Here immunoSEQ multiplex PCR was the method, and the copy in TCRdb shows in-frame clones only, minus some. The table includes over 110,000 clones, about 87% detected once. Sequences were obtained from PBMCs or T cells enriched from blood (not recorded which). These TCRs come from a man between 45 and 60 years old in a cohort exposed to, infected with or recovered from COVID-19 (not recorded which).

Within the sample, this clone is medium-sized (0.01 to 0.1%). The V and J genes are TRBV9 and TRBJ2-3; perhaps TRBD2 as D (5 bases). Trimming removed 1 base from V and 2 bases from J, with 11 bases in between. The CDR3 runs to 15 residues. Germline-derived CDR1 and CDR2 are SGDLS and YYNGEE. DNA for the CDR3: TGTGCCAGCAGCGTATCGGACTGGTACACAGATACGCAGTATTTT. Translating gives CASSVSDWYTDTQYF.

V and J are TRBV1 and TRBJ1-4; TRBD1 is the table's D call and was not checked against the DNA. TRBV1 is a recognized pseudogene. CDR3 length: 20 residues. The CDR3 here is CTSSQLSQEPNRESNEKLFF. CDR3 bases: TGCACCAGCAGCCAACTCTCCCAAGAACCCAACAGGGAATCCAATGAAAAACTGTTTTTT.

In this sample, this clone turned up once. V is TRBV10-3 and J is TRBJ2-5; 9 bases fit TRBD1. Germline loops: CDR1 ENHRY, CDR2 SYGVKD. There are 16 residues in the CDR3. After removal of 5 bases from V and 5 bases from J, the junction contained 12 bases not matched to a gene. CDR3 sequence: CAISQRSTGGLETQYF. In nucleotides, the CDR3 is TGTGCCATCAGTCAACGCTCGACAGGGGGTTTGGAGACCCAGTACTTC.

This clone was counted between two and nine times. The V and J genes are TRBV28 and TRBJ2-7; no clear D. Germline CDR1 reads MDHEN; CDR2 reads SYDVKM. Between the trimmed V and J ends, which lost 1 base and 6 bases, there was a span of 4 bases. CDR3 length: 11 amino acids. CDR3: CASSLYTEQYF. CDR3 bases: TGTGCCAGCAGTTTATACACCGAGCAGTACTTC.

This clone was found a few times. The CDR3 region is CASSPPGGLEAQYF. CDR3 in DNA: TGTGCCAGCTCACCACCCGGGGGGCTGGAGGCCCAGTACTTC. The gene calls are TRBV18 and TRBJ2-5; D possibly corresponds to TRBD2 (7 bases). The V gene's germline CDR1 is KGHSH and CDR2 LQKENI. The CDR3 is 14 amino acids. Deletions cut 0 bases from V and 9 bases from J, with 14 bases between.

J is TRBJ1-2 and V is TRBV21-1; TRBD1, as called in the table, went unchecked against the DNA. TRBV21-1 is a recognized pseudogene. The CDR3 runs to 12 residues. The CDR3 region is CASIRTGEGYTF. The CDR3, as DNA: TGTGCCAGCATCCGGACAGGGGAAGGCTACACCTTC.

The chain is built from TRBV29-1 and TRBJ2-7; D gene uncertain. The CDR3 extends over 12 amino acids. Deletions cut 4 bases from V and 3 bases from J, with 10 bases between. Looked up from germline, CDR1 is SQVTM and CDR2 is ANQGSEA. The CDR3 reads CSVVSRGYEQYF. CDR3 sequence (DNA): TGCAGCGTTGTCTCCCGCGGCTACGAGCAGTACTTC.

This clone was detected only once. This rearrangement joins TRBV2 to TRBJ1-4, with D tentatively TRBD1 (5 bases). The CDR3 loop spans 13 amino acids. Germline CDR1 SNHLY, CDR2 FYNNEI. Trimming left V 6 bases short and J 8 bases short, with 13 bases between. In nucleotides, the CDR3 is TGTGCCAGCAGCCCCCAGGGCGTAGAAAAACTGTTTTTT. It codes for CASSPQGVEKLFF.

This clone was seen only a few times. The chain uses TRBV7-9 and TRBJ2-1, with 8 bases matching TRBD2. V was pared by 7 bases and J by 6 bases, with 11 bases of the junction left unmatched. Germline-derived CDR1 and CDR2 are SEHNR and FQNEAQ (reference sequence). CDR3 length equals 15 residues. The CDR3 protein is CASTSDLTSVNEQFF. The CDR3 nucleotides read TGTGCCAGCACCTCGGACTTGACTAGCGTCAATGAGCAGTTCTTC.